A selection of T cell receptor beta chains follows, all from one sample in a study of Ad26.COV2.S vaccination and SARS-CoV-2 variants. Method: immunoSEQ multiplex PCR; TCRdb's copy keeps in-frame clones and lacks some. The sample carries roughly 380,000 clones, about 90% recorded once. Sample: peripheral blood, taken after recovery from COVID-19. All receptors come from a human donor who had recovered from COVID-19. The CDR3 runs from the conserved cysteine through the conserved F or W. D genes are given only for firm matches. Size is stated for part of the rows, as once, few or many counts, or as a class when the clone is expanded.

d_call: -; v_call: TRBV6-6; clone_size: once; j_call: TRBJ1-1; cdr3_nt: TGTGCCAGCAGTTGGAACACTGAAGCTTTCTTT; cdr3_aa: CASSWNTEAFF
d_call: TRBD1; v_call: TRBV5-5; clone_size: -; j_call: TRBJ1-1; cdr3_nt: TGTGCCAGCAGCTCAACGACAGGGGGGGGCACTGAAGCTTTCTTT; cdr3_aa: CASSSTTGGGTEAFF
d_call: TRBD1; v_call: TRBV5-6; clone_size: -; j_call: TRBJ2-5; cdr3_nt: TGTGCCAGCAGCTGGGAACAGGGGATGGAGACCCAGTACTTC; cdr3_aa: CASSWEQGMETQYF
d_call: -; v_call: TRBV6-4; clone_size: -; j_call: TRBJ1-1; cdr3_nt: TGTGCCAGCAGTGATCGGCCTAACACTGAAGCTTTCTTT; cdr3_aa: CASSDRPNTEAFF
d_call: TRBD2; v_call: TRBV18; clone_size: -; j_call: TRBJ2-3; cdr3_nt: TGTGCCAGCTCACCGACTAGCGGGGCGAATACGCAGTATTTT; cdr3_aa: CASSPTSGANTQYF
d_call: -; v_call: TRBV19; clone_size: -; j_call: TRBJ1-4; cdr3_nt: TGTGCCAGTAGTAACGTGCTAAATGAAAAACTGTTTTTT; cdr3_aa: CASSNVLNEKLFF
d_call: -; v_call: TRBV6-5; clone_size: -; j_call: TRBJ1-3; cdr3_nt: TGTGCCAGCAGTTACTCGCCGGGTTTCTCTGGAAACACCATATATTTT; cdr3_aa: CASSYSPGFSGNTIYF
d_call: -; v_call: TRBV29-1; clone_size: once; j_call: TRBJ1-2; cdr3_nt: TGCAGCGTTGTGGGGGAGCTCGGCTATGGCTACACCTTC; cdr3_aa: CSVVGELGYGYTF
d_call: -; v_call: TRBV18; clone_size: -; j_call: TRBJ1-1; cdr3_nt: TGTGCCAGCTCGTTCGAAGTGGAGGTGGAAGCTTTCTTT; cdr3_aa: CASSFEVEVEAFF
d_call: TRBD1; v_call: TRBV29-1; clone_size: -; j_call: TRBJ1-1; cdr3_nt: TGCAGCGTTGAGGCAGGGGGAAACACTGAAGCTTTCTTT; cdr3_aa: CSVEAGGNTEAFF
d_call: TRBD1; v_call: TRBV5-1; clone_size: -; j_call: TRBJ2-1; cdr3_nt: TGCGCCAGCAGCTCGCTACAGGGGGCGAGCTCCTACAATGAGCAGTTCTTC; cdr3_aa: CASSSLQGASSYNEQFF
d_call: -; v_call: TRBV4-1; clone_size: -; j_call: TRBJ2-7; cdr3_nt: TGCGCCAGCAGCCAAGGGGTACGCTACGAGCAGTACTTC; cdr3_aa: CASSQGVRYEQYF
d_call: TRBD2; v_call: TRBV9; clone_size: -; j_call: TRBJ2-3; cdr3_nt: TGTGCCAGCAGCGTAGAGCCAAGCGGGGGGAGCGATACGCAGTATTTT; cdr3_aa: CASSVEPSGGSDTQYF
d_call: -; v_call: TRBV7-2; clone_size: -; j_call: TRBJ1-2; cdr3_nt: TGTGCCAGCCGAACCCCTGGGGGGGTCTATGGCTACACCTTC; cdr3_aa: CASRTPGGVYGYTF
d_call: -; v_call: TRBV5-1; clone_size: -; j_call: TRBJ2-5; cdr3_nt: TGCGCCAGCAGCGCAGCGGGCGGAACCCAAGAGACCCAGTACTTC; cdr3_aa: CASSAAGGTQETQYF
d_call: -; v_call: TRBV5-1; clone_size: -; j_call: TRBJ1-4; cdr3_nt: TGCGCCAGCAGCTTGCTGGCCTCTTCTGCAACTAATGAAAAACTGTTTTTT; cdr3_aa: CASSLLASSATNEKLFF
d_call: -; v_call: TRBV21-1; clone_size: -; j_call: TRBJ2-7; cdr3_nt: TGTGCCAGCAGCAAAGGACTAGGACAGAGAGACTACGAGCAGTACTTC; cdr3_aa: CASSKGLGQRDYEQYF
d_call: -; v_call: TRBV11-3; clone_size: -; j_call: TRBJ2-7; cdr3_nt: TGTGCCAGCAGCCCCCGGACTAAATCCTACGAGCAGTACTTC; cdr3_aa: CASSPRTKSYEQYF
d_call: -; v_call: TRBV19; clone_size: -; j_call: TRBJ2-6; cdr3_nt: TGTGCCAGTAGTATAGTGGGCGTGGGTCCTGGGGCCAACGTCCTGACTTTC; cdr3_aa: CASSIVGVGPGANVLTF
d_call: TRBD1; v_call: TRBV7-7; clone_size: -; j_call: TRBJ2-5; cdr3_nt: TGTGCCAGCAGAGGGGACAGCCAAGAGACCCAGTACTTC; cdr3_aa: CASRGDSQETQYF
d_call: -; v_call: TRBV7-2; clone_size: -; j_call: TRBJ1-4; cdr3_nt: TGTGCCAGCAGCTTAGTGGGCGTATTGGGCTACGCAACTAATGAAAAACTGTTTTTT; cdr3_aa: CASSLVGVLGYATNEKLFF
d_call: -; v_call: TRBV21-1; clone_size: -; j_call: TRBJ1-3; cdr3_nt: TGTGCCAGCAGCACCTCAGGGGCTCCTGGAAACACCATATATTTT; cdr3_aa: CASSTSGAPGNTIYF
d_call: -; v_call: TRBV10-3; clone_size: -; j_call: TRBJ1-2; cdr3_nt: TGTGCCGGCGGTCCTGAGGGTTACGACTATGGCTACACCTTC; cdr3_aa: CAGGPEGYDYGYTF
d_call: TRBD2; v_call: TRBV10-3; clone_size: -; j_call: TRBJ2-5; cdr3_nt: TGTGCCACCACCCAGGAAGGGGCGGGAGAAGAGACCCAGTACTTC; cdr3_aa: CATTQEGAGEETQYF
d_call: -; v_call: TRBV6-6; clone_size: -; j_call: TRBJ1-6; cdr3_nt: TGTGCCAGCAGTCAGGGGTCGAATTCACCCCTCCACTTT; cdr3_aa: CASSQGSNSPLHF
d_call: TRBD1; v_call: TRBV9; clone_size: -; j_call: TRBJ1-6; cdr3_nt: TGTGCCAGCAGCCCGGGACAGAAAAATTCACCCCTCCACTTT; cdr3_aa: CASSPGQKNSPLHF
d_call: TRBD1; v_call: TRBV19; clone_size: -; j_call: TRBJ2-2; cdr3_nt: TGTGCCAGTCGGCAACACAGGGGTAACACCGGGGAGCTGTTTTTT; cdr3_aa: CASRQHRGNTGELFF